What follows are 23 T cell receptor beta chains derived from one specimen sequenced in a study of blood T cells in healthy people across ages (dated by TCRdb to between 2014 and 2016). The method was 5' RACE. Sequenced on an Illumina HiSeq 2500. The second PCR ran for about 6 to 12 cycles and used a J-beta primer mix along with a sample-barcoded 5' primer. Through fastp at Q25 and MiXCR, TCRdb rebuilt clones from the public reads, retaining in-frame beta chains. For every CDR3 protein sequence, its rows merge into one entry that carries the most common genes and DNA. Within this sample are over a million distinct CDR3 sequences, with approximately 40% of them counted one time only. Jointly, the top ten make up around 8% of the sample. The sample comprised blood. These receptors came from a woman aged 18-29 years in good health.

This clonotype came up many times. V usage is TRBV27 and J usage is TRBJ2-7; 9 bases map to TRBD2. The CDR3 runs 15 residues. CDR1 is MNHEY and CDR2 is SMNVEV in the germline V gene (reference sequence). V trimming: 3 bases; J trimming: 3 bases; junction bases outside the gene matches: 6. CDR3 region: CASSFGTSGFYEQYF. As DNA, the CDR3 is TGTGCCAGCAGTTTTGGTACTAGCGGGTTCTACGAGCAGTACTTC.

The CDR3 region has the DNA TGTGCCAGCGGACCTAGCGGGGGGAATTACAATGAGCAGTTCTTC. Translating gives CASGPSGGNYNEQFF. The chain combines TRBV3-1 with TRBJ2-1, with 11 nucleotides matching TRBD2. Looked up from germline, CDR1 is LGHDT and CDR2 is YNNKEL (reference sequence). The CDR3 totals 15 residues. Germline trimming cut 8 bases from V and 4 bases from J; bases unmatched to any gene: 7.

This clonotype was seen a few times. The chain recombines TRBV15 with TRBJ2-2; 8 bases are shared with TRBD2. Unmatched junction bases numbered 9, after V lost 5 bases and J lost 7 bases. There are 15 residues in the CDR3. Germline V gene lookup returns CDR1 LNHNV and CDR2 YYDKDF (reference sequence). The CDR3 nucleotides read TGTGCCACCAGCCCTCGACTAGCGTCCGTCGGGGAGCTGTTTTTT. This gives the protein CATSPRLASVGELFF.

This clonotype occurred a few times. The chain carries TRBV5-5 and TRBJ1-5; 7 bases are a match to TRBD1. The CDR3 spans 15 residues. CDR1 is SGHKS and CDR2 is YYEKEE in the germline V gene (reference sequence). V shed 4 bases and J 2 bases; nucleotides not matched to a gene: 6. The CDR3 nucleotides read TGTGCCAGCAGCCGCGGGACAGCGGGCAATCAGCCCCAGCATTTT. Translating it yields CASSRGTAGNQPQHF. Full variable domain (outside the CDR3, taken from reference TRBV5-5 and TRBJ1-5): DAGVTQSPTHLIKTRGQQVTLRCSPISGHKSVSWYQQVLGQGPQFIFQYYEKEERGRGNFPDRFSARQFPNYSSELNVNALLLGDSALYLCASSRGTAGNQPQHFGDGTRLSIL.

This rearrangement joins TRBV3-1 to TRBJ2-5, with TRBD2 matching 10 bases. CDR1 and CDR2 (germline): LGHDT, YNNKEL (reference sequence). The ends lost 4 bases at V and 11 bases at J; junction bases unmatched: 13. The CDR3 is 15 amino acids. The CDR3 DNA reads TGTGCCAGCAGCCCCCTAGCGGGAGTTGACAATGAGCAGTACTTC. Its protein is CASSPLAGVDNEQYF.

A few counts support this clonotype. The chain uses TRBV3-1 and TRBJ2-7, with 7 bases matching TRBD2. This CDR3 is 14 amino acids long. V shed 8 bases, J shed 0 bases, and the junction held 7 bases outside the gene matches. CDR1 and CDR2 (germline): LGHDT, YNNKEL (reference sequence). This CDR3 reads CASALAGFSYEQYF. The CDR3 DNA reads as TGTGCCAGCGCCTTAGCGGGCTTCTCCTACGAGCAGTACTTC.

This clonotype was counted a few times. The chain recombines TRBV14 with TRBJ2-4; D is ambiguous. Gene TRBJ2-7 matches the end of the DNA better, so the J call may be wrong. Germline V CDR1 and CDR2: SGHDN, FVKESK. The CDR3 loop spans 13 amino acids. The CDR3 coding sequence is TGTGCCAGCAGCCCTACAGCAGTCTACGAGCAGTACTTC. This encodes CASSPTAVYEQYF.

The rearrangement links TRBV28 to TRBJ2-5; 7 bases match TRBD1. The germline gives CDR1 MDHEN, CDR2 SYDVKM. This CDR3 region has 13 residues. The V segment lost 7 bases and the J segment 0 bases; nucleotides outside the gene matches: 2. CDR3 DNA sequence: TGTGCCAGCATACAGGGGAACCAAGAGACCCAGTACTTC. The encoded protein is CASIQGNQETQYF.

The chain combines TRBV5-1 with TRBJ2-1, with TRBD1 matching 10 bases. This CDR3 contains 16 residues. V lost 4 bases to trimming and J lost 2 bases; unmatched junction nucleotides: 6. The germline V gene has CDR1 SGHRS and CDR2 YFSETQ. CDR3 nucleotides: TGCGCCAGCAGCCGGGACAGGGGATGGACCTACAATGAGCAGTTCTTC. Translating gives CASSRDRGWTYNEQFF.

The sample holds one count of this clonotype. This may come from a read error, since a much larger clone is one base off. V is TRBV7-2 and J is TRBJ2-3, with 8 bases identical to TRBD2. V shed 4 bases, J shed 4 bases, and the junction held 1 base outside the gene matches. The CDR3 runs to 13 residues. Germline V lookup: CDR1 SGHTA, CDR2 FQGNSA. The CDR3 loop reads CASSWTSPDTQYF. Here the CDR3 DNA reads TGTGCCAGCAGCTGGACTAGCCCAGATACGCAGTATTTT.

The genes are TRBV10-2 and TRBJ2-5, with a possible D match to TRBD2 (7 bases). Germline CDR1 WSHSY, CDR2 SAAADI. The CDR3 extends over 17 amino acids. Trimming shortened V by 3 bases and J by 11 bases, and 28 bases separated the two germline ends. The CDR3 nucleotides read TGCGCCAGCAGTGATTTGACCAGGGCGGGAGTAGCAGGGGAGCAGTACTTC. It translates to CASSDLTRAGVAGEQYF.

The genes are TRBV5-5 and TRBJ2-1; the D call may be TRBD1 or TRBD2 (5 bases each). The germline CDR1 and CDR2 sequences are SGHKS and YYEKEE (reference sequence). The V end was cut by 4 bases, the J end by 10 bases, with 12 bases between. The CDR3 runs to 12 residues. Here the CDR3 reads CASSPYGDEQFF. The CDR3 DNA is TGTGCCAGCAGCCCATACGGGGACGAGCAGTTCTTC.

V and J are TRBV11-2 and TRBJ2-7, with D possibly being TRBD2 (6 bases). There are 15 residues in the CDR3. The ends were cut back, 4 bases at V and 3 bases at J, with 16 bases in the middle. Germline CDR1 reads SGHAT; CDR2 reads FQNNGV. CDR3: CASSWSGTDNYEQYF. The CDR3 bases are TGTGCCAGCAGCTGGTCCGGGACTGACAACTACGAGCAGTACTTC.

This clonotype was seen only a few times. This chain joins TRBV4-1 and TRBJ2-1; D is perhaps TRBD2 (5 bases). The DNA end is a closer match to TRBJ2-7, so the J assignment may be wrong. The CDR3 has 15 residues. The germline V gene has CDR1 MGHRA and CDR2 YSYEKL. The CDR3 coding sequence is TGCGCCAGCAGCCAAGAGGGGAGCTCCTACAATGAGCAGTACTTC. Translation gives CASSQEGSSYNEQYF.

There are a few counts of this clonotype. This rearrangement joins TRBV10-3 to TRBJ2-3; 8 bases match TRBD2. The CDR3 extends over 15 amino acids. Germline-derived CDR1 and CDR2 are ENHRY and SYGVKD. J gave up 6 bases and V 7 bases, and 12 bases lay outside the gene matches. CDR3 coding DNA: TGTGCCATCATGCGGGATAGCGGGGTCCAGGATACGCAGTATTTT. It encodes CAIMRDSGVQDTQYF.

The CDR3 region is CAISEGDVTDTQYF. DNA of the CDR3: TGTGCCATCAGTGAAGGAGATGTCACAGATACGCAGTATTTT. This rearrangement joins TRBV10-3 to TRBJ2-3; D remains unclear. This CDR3 spans 14 amino acids. In germline, CDR1 is ENHRY, CDR2 SYGVKD. Between the trimmed V and J ends, which lost 3 bases and 2 bases, there was a span of 9 bases.

The chain recombines TRBV9 with TRBJ2-6; D uncertain. The CDR3 is 19 residues long. Germline V gene lookup returns CDR1 SGDLS and CDR2 YYNGEE. V was cut by 0 bases and J by 0 bases, with 16 bases left in between. In DNA, the CDR3 is TGTGCCAGCAGCGTAGATTCCCCACAGAAATACTCTGGGGCCAACGTCCTGACTTTC. This sequence encodes CASSVDSPQKYSGANVLTF.

The V gene is TRBV3-1, the J gene TRBJ2-5; TRBD2 agrees at 9 bases. The trim removed 2 bases at V and 11 bases at J, leaving 21 bases unmatched. The CDR3 is made up of 18 amino acids. The germline gives CDR1 LGHDT, CDR2 YNNKEL (reference sequence). CDR3 sequence: CASSQIKLAGGNYNEQYF. The DNA for the CDR3 is TGTGCCAGCAGCCAAATTAAACTGGCGGGAGGGAATTACAATGAGCAGTACTTC.

This clonotype was recorded many times. CDR3 in DNA: TGTGCCAGCAGCCGAGGGGACAGGCTTTTTTACTACGAGCAGTACTTC. This sequence encodes CASSRGDRLFYYEQYF. The chain recombines TRBV7-9 with TRBJ2-7, with TRBD1 matching 8 bases. V lost 5 bases to trimming and J lost 3 bases; unmatched junction nucleotides: 12. Germline CDR1 SEHNR, CDR2 FQNEAQ (reference sequence). This CDR3 is built from 16 residues.

The table lists this clonotype with a few counts. The genes are TRBV12-3 or TRBV12-4 and TRBJ2-3; 8 positions agree with TRBD1. CDR3 size: 13 residues. Trimming cost V 9 bases and J 4 bases; bases outside gene matches: 6. The DNA of the CDR3 is TGTGCCAGTCGGACAGGGAAGGCAGATACGCAGTATTTT. This gives the protein CASRTGKADTQYF.

Concerning this clonotype itself: The junction shows a germline mismatch at one end, possibly a read error. The CDR3 bases are TGTACCAGCAGCTTAGCGGCTAGCGGGAGTGGTGAGCAGTTCTTC. Its translation: CTSSLAASGSGEQFF. The rearrangement joins TRBV7-7 to TRBJ2-1, with TRBD2 matching 10 bases. This CDR3 contains 15 residues. The V gene's germline CDR1 is SSHAT and CDR2 FNYEAQ (reference sequence).

This clonotype was observed a few times. This chain links TRBV7-2 with TRBJ2-1; no definite D call. Germline-derived CDR1 and CDR2 are SGHTA and FQGNSA. Trimming left V 4 bases short and J 3 bases short, with 7 bases between. The CDR3 contains 13 residues. CDR3 nucleotide sequence: TGTGCCAGCAGCTCGTACTACTACAATGAGCAGTTCTTC. It codes for CASSSYYYNEQFF.

There are a few counts of this clonotype. The V gene is TRBV11-2, the J gene TRBJ2-5, with no clear D. Trimming stripped 1 base from V and 2 bases from J, with 14 bases between. Looked up from germline, CDR1 is SGHAT and CDR2 is FQNNGV. This CDR3 contains 16 residues. The CDR3 here is CASSLAPDFVQETQYF. The CDR3 bases are TGTGCCAGCAGCTTAGCCCCTGACTTCGTTCAAGAGACCCAGTACTTC.